The 20 T cell receptor beta chains reported below all come from one sample, sequenced in a study of OX40 agonist ivuxolimab in advanced cancers. Sequencing used immunoSEQ multiplex PCR; TCRdb keeps in-frame clones, though not all of them. Among approximately 54,000 clones listed, 80% to 95% were seen once. Source: CD4+ or CD8+ T cells sorted from blood, taken in a trial of the OX40 agonist ivuxolimab. Source of these receptors: an adult with an advanced solid tumor such as melanoma, head and neck, liver or kidney cancer.

The rearrangement joins TRBV11-2 to TRBJ2-7; perhaps TRBD1 as D (6 bases). CDR1 is SGHAT and CDR2 is FQNNGV in the germline V gene. The CDR3 runs 14 residues. V was trimmed by 1 base and J by 4 bases, leaving 11 bases between them. CDR3 nucleotides: TGTGCCAGCAGCTTAGCTCCCCAGGGGTACGAGCAGTACTTC. It encodes CASSLAPQGYEQYF.

V is TRBV7-9 and J is TRBJ2-7; no clear D gene. This CDR3 has 12 amino acids. The germline V gene encodes CDR1 SEHNR and CDR2 FQNEAQ (reference sequence). Trimming removed 4 bases at V and 4 bases at J, with 8 bases between. The CDR3 loop reads CASSSSWYEQYF. The CDR3 coding sequence is TGTGCCAGCAGCTCCTCCTGGTACGAGCAGTACTTC.

Of note for this clone: One end of the junction is discordant with germline, which a read error may explain. This rearrangement joins TRBV7-9 to TRBJ2-1; 12 bases map to TRBD1. CDR3 length: 12 amino acids. CDR1 is SEHNR, CDR2 FQNEAQ, per germline (reference sequence). The CDR3 DNA reads as TGTGCCAGCAGCGCAGGGACAGGGGGCGAGATCTTC. Translating gives CASSAGTGGEIF. Complete variable domain (other parts from reference TRBV7-9 and TRBJ2-1): DTGVSQNPRHKITKRGQNVTFRCDPISEHNRLYWYRQTLGQGPEFLTYFQNEAQLEKSRLLSDRFSAERPKGSFSTLEIQRTEQGDSAMYLCASSAGTGGEIFGPGTRLTVL.

V usage is TRBV4-1 and J usage is TRBJ2-7; 10 bases align to TRBD2. The CDR3 sequence is 15 residues long. Germline trimming cut 6 bases from V and 1 base from J; bases unmatched to any gene: 6. In germline, CDR1 is MGHRA, CDR2 YSYEKL. CDR3 protein: CASSLRTSGSYEQYF. The CDR3 DNA reads TGCGCCAGCAGTCTTCGGACTAGCGGATCCTACGAGCAGTACTTC.

This clone was counted once. J is TRBJ2-2 and V is TRBV19; 8 bases fit TRBD1. There are 15 residues in the CDR3. Per the germline V gene, CDR1 is LNHDA and CDR2 is SQIVND (reference sequence). The V gene end was trimmed by 6 bases and the J gene end by 7 bases; junction bases not matched to a gene: 10. The DNA of the CDR3 is TGTGCCAGTAGCACCATGACAGGGGCTGGCGGGGAGCTGTTTTTT. Translation: CASSTMTGAGGELFF.

This chain uses TRBV19 with TRBJ2-5, with TRBD1 as a possible D gene (6 bases). The CDR3 loop spans 17 amino acids. V lost 5 bases and J 5 bases, leaving 24 bases between the germline ends. CDR1 is LNHDA, CDR2 SQIVND, per germline (reference sequence). CDR3 coding DNA: TGTGCCAGTAGTGGGATTACAGGGAGTATGCTTGTGGAGACCCAGTACTTC. Its translation: CASSGITGSMLVETQYF.

The chain is built from TRBV15 and TRBJ1-4; D unclear. The CDR3 contains 17 residues. Trimming took 0 bases from V and 5 from J, leaving 16 bases between them. Per germline, CDR1 LNHNV and CDR2 YYDKDF (reference sequence). This CDR3 is CATSRESTPVPNEKLFF. CDR3 DNA sequence: TGTGCCACCAGCAGAGAGAGTACACCGGTACCGAATGAAAAACTGTTTTTT.

This rearrangement joins TRBV19 to TRBJ1-5, with TRBD1 identical over 8 bases. V was pared by 4 bases and J by 6 bases, with 11 bases of the junction left unmatched. In germline, CDR1 is LNHDA, CDR2 SQIVND (reference sequence). CDR3 length: 16 amino acids. The CDR3 protein is CASSTIRTGWVQPQHF. As DNA, the CDR3 is TGTGCCAGTAGTACGATACGGACAGGGTGGGTTCAGCCCCAGCATTTT. The variable domain in full, with the rest retrieved from reference TRBV19 and TRBJ1-5, is DGGITQSPKYLFRKEGQNVTLSCEQNLNHDAMYWYRQDPGQGLRLIYYSQIVNDFQKGDIAEGYSVSREKKESFPLTVTSAQKNPTAFYLCASSTIRTGWVQPQHFGDGTRLSIL.

The rearrangement links TRBV19 to TRBJ2-1; 7 bases match TRBD1. Trimming cost V 2 bases and J 4 bases; bases outside gene matches: 8. This CDR3 has 16 residues. Germline V gene lookup returns CDR1 LNHDA and CDR2 SQIVND (reference sequence). CDR3: CASSINAGGRYNEQFF. For the CDR3, the DNA is TGTGCCAGTAGTATAAACGCAGGGGGACGGTACAATGAGCAGTTCTTC.

The chain recombines TRBV4-1 with TRBJ2-1; 9 bases are a match to TRBD2. The CDR3 runs 15 residues. The J segment lost 7 bases and the V segment lost 0 bases, leaving 4 bases of the junction unmatched. Germline assignment: CDR1 MGHRA and CDR2 YSYEKL. CDR3 nucleotides: TGCGCCAGCAGCCAAGAGGCGGGAGGGGATAATGAGCAGTTCTTC. Translation gives CASSQEAGGDNEQFF.

The V and J genes are TRBV7-2 and TRBJ2-2, with a tentative D call TRBD2 (6 bases). V lost 2 bases and J lost 6, with 19 bases in between. The germline V gene encodes CDR1 SGHTA and CDR2 FQGNSA. This CDR3 is built from 17 residues. The CDR3 reads CASSLNPSGPGAGELFF. As DNA, the CDR3 is TGTGCCAGCAGCTTAAACCCCTCCGGACCGGGGGCCGGGGAGCTGTTTTTT.

The chain has TRBV27 and TRBJ2-3; D perhaps matches TRBD1 (6 bases). The CDR3 length is 15 residues. Germline lookup yields CDR1 MNHEY and CDR2 SMNVEV (reference sequence). V was cut by 0 bases and J by 2 bases, with 9 bases left in between. The CDR3 nucleotides are TGTGCCAGCAGTTTATCCCCAGGGGCCACAGATACGCAGTATTTT. It encodes CASSLSPGATDTQYF.

The table lists this clone with a few counts. The V call is TRBV28, the J call TRBJ2-6; 11 nucleotides line up with TRBD2. The V gene's germline CDR1 is MDHEN and CDR2 SYDVKM. The CDR3 spans 19 residues. Trimming took 4 bases from V and 0 from J; bases not matched to a gene: 8. The CDR3 reads CASSSPGTSGYSGANVLTF. The CDR3 DNA follows: TGTGCCAGCAGTTCCCCCGGGACTAGCGGATACTCTGGGGCCAACGTCCTGACTTTC.

This chain links TRBV13 with TRBJ2-7; D is uncertain. Germline V gives CDR1 PRHDT, CDR2 FYEKMQ (reference sequence). V dropped 1 base and J dropped 6 bases, with 13 bases sitting between them. The CDR3 totals 14 residues. The CDR3 is CASSLEGQVVEQYF. In DNA form, the CDR3 reads TGTGCCAGCAGCTTAGAAGGGCAGGTGGTCGAGCAGTACTTC.

The chain combines TRBV19 with TRBJ2-7; 7 bases line up with TRBD1. The CDR3 is 12 amino acids. Germline V lookup: CDR1 LNHDA, CDR2 SQIVND (reference sequence). Trimming removed 4 bases from V and 6 bases from J; junction bases left unmatched: 3. In nucleotides, the CDR3 is TGTGCCAGTAGTACCGGGACAGTCGAGCAGTACTTC. Protein product: CASSTGTVEQYF.

This chain uses TRBV15 with TRBJ1-3; D ambiguous. CDR1 is LNHNV, CDR2 YYDKDF, per germline (reference sequence). The CDR3 totals 15 residues. V was trimmed by 5 bases and J by 0 bases, leaving 11 bases between them. CDR3 sequence reads: CATSPDGTSGNTIYF. For the CDR3, the DNA is TGTGCCACCAGCCCCGACGGAACCTCTGGAAACACCATATATTTT.

The chain carries TRBV27 and TRBJ2-1, with D unclear. V shed 7 bases and J shed 5 bases, with 15 bases lying between them. This CDR3 is built from 14 residues. The V gene's germline CDR1 is MNHEY and CDR2 SMNVEV (reference sequence). DNA of the CDR3: TGTGCCAGCACGAGCGCTCGCTTAAACAATGAGCAGTTCTTC. Protein sequence: CASTSARLNNEQFF.

The chain couples TRBV7-2 to TRBJ1-5, with a possible D match to TRBD1 (6 bases). Germline V lookup: CDR1 SGHTA, CDR2 FQGNSA. Trimming took off 1 base at V and 2 bases at J, with 9 bases between the two ends. The CDR3 spans 15 residues. CDR3 in DNA: TGTGCCAGCAGCTTAGAGCCAGGGGGCAATCAGCCCCAGCATTTT. Translation gives CASSLEPGGNQPQHF.

For the CDR3, the DNA is TGTGCCAGCAGCTTGACAGGGGACTTCTACGAGCAGTACTTC. Translating gives CASSLTGDFYEQYF. The genes are TRBV5-5 and TRBJ2-7, with a weak D call TRBD1 (7 bases). From germline, CDR1 is SGHKS and CDR2 YYEKEE (reference sequence). CDR3 length equals 14 residues. V was trimmed by 1 base and J by 3 bases, leaving 11 bases between them.

This clone was counted a few times. The V and J genes are TRBV2 and TRBJ2-7; D is perhaps TRBD2 (5 bases). Germline-derived CDR1 and CDR2 are SNHLY and FYNNEI. V shed 4 bases and J shed 3 bases, with 16 bases lying between them. The CDR3 has 15 amino acids. Written as DNA, the CDR3 is TGTGCCAGCAGTGTAAGCGGTCCGCCAGACTACGAGCAGTACTTC. This codes for CASSVSGPPDYEQYF.